This paragraph reports one TCR beta chain. This clone has more than one count but fewer than ten. No antigen is known for it. There are no base qualities to consult, and no much larger clone falls within one base. A single peripheral blood draw of roughly 0.11 L on average was collected from each donor into heparinised tubes. Naive, central memory, regulatory and stem cell-like memory CD4+ T cells were sorted on a BD FACSAria II using a panel including CD45RO, CCR7, CD25, CD127, CD95 and CD27. Purity was above 95% for every sorted population. PBMCs were isolated right away by Lymphoprep density gradient centrifugation and were stained directly, without culture. So that batch effects would be minimized, each experiment stained and sorted samples in pairs, pairing one healthy donor with one patient. All of the isolated RNA was reverse transcribed with the High Capacity cDNA Reverse Transcription Kit, so expressed TCRB transcripts were sequenced. Naive, central memory and regulatory T cell samples underwent deep immunoSEQ sequencing, averaging roughly 3.4 million total reads per sample. Sorted cells were lysed in RLT buffer, and RNA was extracted using DNase-treated RNeasy Micro or Mini kits according to cell number. Each cell subset was processed on its own to prevent cross-contamination, while patient and healthy donor samples were processed together. TCRB sequences were amplified from cDNA with the immunoSEQ multiplex PCR, producing 87-bp fragments spanning the CDR3 region. The amplicons were sequenced using the Illumina HiSeq platform. The authors processed their data as follows. Synthetic template baselines were used to correct PCR bias computationally, reads within Hamming distance 2 were collapsed together, and singletons that could not be merged were discarded. Reads were aligned against IMGT so that V, D and J genes, CDR3 length and insertions or deletions at six rearrangement sites could be assigned. Within each subset, clonotype counts were normalized to the number of sorted cells before true diversity and Gini coefficients were calculated with the tcR R package. The overlap coefficient, calculated on TCRB nucleotide sequences, was used to measure repertoire sharing. Out-of-frame TCRB sequences from naive cells were analyzed as a proxy for the pre-selection repertoire. Held by TCRdb, this immuneACCESS table contains in-frame sequences only and omits some clones. Under half of the omission traces to an unresolved V gene where checked; the cause of the rest is unknown. The V and J calls and clone size are taken from that table; D and trimming were inferred from the DNA. In all, the sample holds 330,000 or so clones, and around 12% of those were seen once. The ten largest clones represent approximately 0.01% of the sample.

Taken from cysteine to phenylalanine, the CDR3 has 17 residues. Here the CDR3 DNA is all that survives: 51 bases in frame from base 1. V lost 2 bases and J lost 2 bases; the stretch between them is 18 bases long. The CDR1 and CDR2 encoded by the germline V gene are SGHVS and FQNEAQ. The data originate from a study of beta chain features in type 1 diabetes (dated by TCRdb to the late 2010s). Background for the entire study: Patients and healthy donors did not differ in mean age, gender distribution, total cell number or subset yield. A total of approximately 100 million sorted cells were examined across all samples, and the number of cells per subset was strongly correlated with RNA yield. In the study, TCRB repertoires of sorted circulating CD4+ T cell subsets from recently diagnosed type 1 diabetes patients were compared with those of matched healthy donors. Regulatory and stem cell-like memory subsets were obtained from only 8 patients and roughly 8 healthy donors, while naive and central memory subsets were obtained from all 28 donors.

Findings and caveats that apply to the study as a whole: Because the HLA sub-analyses included only small numbers of individuals, any influence of HLA type on TCRB rearrangement was left unresolved. PCR might favor shorter templates, but patient and control samples were amplified and corrected together, so any skew would affect both groups equally. Patients with type 1 diabetes made fewer insertions and deleted more nucleotides at VDJ recombination sites, implying thymic rearrangement abnormalities. Naive, central memory and regulatory TCRB repertoires appeared more similar among patients than among healthy donors. Sequencing cDNA rather than genomic DNA could over-represent highly expressing activated cells, although activation and CD3 levels did not differ between groups. Type 1 diabetes patients showed a moderate but significant shortening of TCRB CDR3 length in all four CD4+ subsets.

Sequencing was performed on naive CD4+ T cells from blood. The cell subset or site label, read with the paper, signifies: true naive CD4+ T cells. The sequence joins TRBV7-8 to TRBJ2-5; the D region possibly corresponds to TRBD2 (5 bases align). This sequence was found in a woman aged 18-29 years with type 1 diabetes. The DNA sequence is TGTGCCAGCAGCTTATCAGGAGGAAGAGCGCCGCAAGAGACCCAGTACTTC. It codes for CASSLSGGRAPQETQYF.